In this sample, the clone carrying this T cell receptor (beta chain) turned up many times. Its antigen is undetermined. The data originate from a study of response to subunit inactivated influenza vaccine. TCRdb re-called the RT-PCR reads with MiXCR, one entry per CDR3 protein. The sample carries 450,000 to 500,000 distinct CDR3 sequences, roughly 9.8% recorded once. The CDR3 sequence is 15 residues long. V trimming: 3 bases; J trimming: 6 bases; junction bases outside the gene matches: 7. Germline lookup yields CDR1 DFQATT and CDR2 SNEGSKA (reference sequence). Points from the study as a whole: Every seasonal influenza vaccination brings in few new T cells, the authors suggested.

The sample here was PBMCs from blood, taken roughly 46 days after vaccination. The clonotype was recovered from a man aged 45-65 years who received an inactivated influenza vaccine. The chain carries TRBV20-1 and TRBJ2-2; 10 bases line up with TRBD1. The CDR3 region is CSASRDRGASGELFF. In nucleotides, the CDR3 is TGCAGTGCTAGCCGGGACAGGGGAGCATCCGGGGAGCTGTTTTTT.